In its sample, the clone carrying this T cell receptor (beta chain) was seen many times. Its antigen is unidentified. This CDR3 spans 14 amino acids. With 6 bases clipped from V and 4 bases from J, the junction kept 8 bases outside the gene matches. Per the germline V gene, CDR1 is MNHNS and CDR2 is SASEGT. The data were obtained in a study of regulatory T cells in long-lasting Graves disease. Study outcomes and limitations: The researchers studied only peripheral blood, not thyroid tissue.

As for time point: newly diagnosed GD, antithyroid drugs for less than 3 months. From PBMCs, RNA was extracted and then used to make the TCR library. Arm-PCR of CDR3 regions and iRepertoire HTBI primers were used to build TCR beta libraries. TCRdb itself ran the multiplex PCR reads through MiXCR, one entry per CDR3 protein. The sample has roughly 420,000 distinct CDR3 sequences; about 17% are singletons. The same specimen was also included in a second study, on T cells in Graves' hyperthyroidism and ophthalmopathy.

The chain combines TRBV6-1 with TRBJ1-2, with 7 bases matching TRBD1. The starting material was peripheral blood mononuclear cells (PBMCs), obtained at new diagnosis, from a patient treated with antithyroid drugs. The TCR was taken from a woman aged 25 to 45 with Graves disease. The CDR3 reads CASSRTGEGYGYTF. The CDR3 coding sequence is TGTGCCAGCAGCCGGACAGGAGAGGGCTATGGCTACACCTTC.